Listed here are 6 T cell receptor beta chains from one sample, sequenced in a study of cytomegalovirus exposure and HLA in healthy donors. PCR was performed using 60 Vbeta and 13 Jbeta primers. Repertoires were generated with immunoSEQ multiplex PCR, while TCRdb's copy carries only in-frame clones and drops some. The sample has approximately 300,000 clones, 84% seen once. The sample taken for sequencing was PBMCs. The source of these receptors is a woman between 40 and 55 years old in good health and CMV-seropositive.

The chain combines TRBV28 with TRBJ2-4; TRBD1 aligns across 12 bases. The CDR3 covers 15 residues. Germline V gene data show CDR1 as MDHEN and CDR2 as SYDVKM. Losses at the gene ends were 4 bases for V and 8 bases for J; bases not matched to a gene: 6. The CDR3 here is CASSSSGTGGYIQYF. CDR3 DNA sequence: TGTGCCAGCAGTTCATCCGGGACAGGGGGCTACATTCAGTACTTC.

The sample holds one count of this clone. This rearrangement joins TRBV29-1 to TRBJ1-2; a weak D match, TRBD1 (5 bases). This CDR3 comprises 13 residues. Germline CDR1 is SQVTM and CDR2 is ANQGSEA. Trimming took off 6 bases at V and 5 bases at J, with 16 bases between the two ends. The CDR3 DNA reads TGCAGCGTCCAAGAGACAGCTGGTTATGGCTACACCTTC. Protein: CSVQETAGYGYTF. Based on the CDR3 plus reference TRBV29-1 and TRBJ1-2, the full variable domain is SAVISQKPSRDICQRGTSLTIQCQVDSQVTMMFWYRQQPGQSLTLIATANQGSEATYESGFVIDKFPISRPNLTFSTLTVSNMSPEDSSIYLCSVQETAGYGYTFGSGTRLTVV.

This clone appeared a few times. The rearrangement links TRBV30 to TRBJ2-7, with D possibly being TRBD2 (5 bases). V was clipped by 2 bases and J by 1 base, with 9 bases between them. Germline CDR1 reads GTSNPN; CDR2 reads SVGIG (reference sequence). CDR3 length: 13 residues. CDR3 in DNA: TGTGCCTGGAGTCGGGAAGATTCCTACGAGCAGTACTTC. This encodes CAWSREDSYEQYF.

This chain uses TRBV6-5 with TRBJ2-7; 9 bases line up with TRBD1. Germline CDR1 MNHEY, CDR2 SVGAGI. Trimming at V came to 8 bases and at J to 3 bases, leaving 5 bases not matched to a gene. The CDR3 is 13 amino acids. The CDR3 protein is CASRDRDHYEQYF. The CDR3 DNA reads TGTGCCAGCCGGGACAGGGACCACTACGAGCAGTACTTC.

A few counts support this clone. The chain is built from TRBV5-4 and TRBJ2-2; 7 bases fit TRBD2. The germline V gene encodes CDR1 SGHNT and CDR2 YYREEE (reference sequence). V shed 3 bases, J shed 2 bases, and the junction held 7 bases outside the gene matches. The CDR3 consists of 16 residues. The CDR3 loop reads CASSSQKRGNTGELFF. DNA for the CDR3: TGTGCCAGCAGCTCCCAAAAGCGGGGAAACACCGGGGAGCTGTTTTTT.

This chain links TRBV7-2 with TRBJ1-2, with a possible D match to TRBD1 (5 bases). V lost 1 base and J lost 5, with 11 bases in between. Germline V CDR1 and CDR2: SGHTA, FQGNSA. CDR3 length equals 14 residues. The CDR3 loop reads CASSLEAGRYGYTF. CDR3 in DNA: TGTGCCAGCAGCTTAGAGGCAGGGAGGTATGGCTACACCTTC.